Each of the 16 T cell receptor beta chains below was sequenced from the same sample in a study of T cells after yellow fever vaccination. Using its own MiXCR run on the 5' RACE reads, TCRdb lists one record per CDR3 protein. The data contain under 550,000 distinct CDR3 sequences, 20% to 25% of them singletons. The sequenced sample was PBMCs, obtained approximately 22 days after the first yellow fever vaccination. The receptor source for this set is a young man who received the YFV17D yellow fever vaccine.

CDR3 sequence reads: CASSLGPKGGGPKETQYF. In DNA, the CDR3 is TGTGCCAGCAGCTTAGGGCCCAAAGGCGGGGGCCCTAAAGAGACCCAGTACTTC. The rearrangement joins TRBV7-2 to TRBJ2-5; tentative D call: TRBD2 (7 bases). Germline assignment: CDR1 SGHTA and CDR2 FQGNSA. CDR3 length: 18 residues. Trimming removed 1 base at V and 3 bases at J, with 21 bases between.

The V call is TRBV20-1, the J call TRBJ2-7; TRBD1 aligns across 9 bases. This CDR3 region has 15 residues. V dropped 5 bases and J dropped 0; count of bases not matched to a gene: 8. The germline CDR1 and CDR2 sequences are DFQATT and SNEGSKA (reference sequence). CDR3 in DNA: TGCAGTGCTCGCACGGGACAGGGAGGCTCCTACGAGCAGTACTTC. It codes for CSARTGQGGSYEQYF.

This clonotype was counted many times. The chain carries TRBV28 and TRBJ2-3; D call uncertain. Trimming pared 4 bases from V and 2 bases from J, leaving 10 bases between. The germline gives CDR1 MDHEN, CDR2 SYDVKM. The CDR3 totals 14 residues. CDR3 loop: CASSSPWTTDTQYF. The CDR3 nucleotides are TGTGCCAGCAGTTCCCCTTGGACCACAGATACGCAGTATTTT.

This clonotype was seen more than once but under ten times. The chain is built from TRBV19 and TRBJ2-3; D is uncertain. The CDR3 totals 15 residues. Germline CDR1 reads LNHDA; CDR2 reads SQIVND (reference sequence). V lost 6 bases to trimming and J lost 1 base, with 14 bases between them. CDR3 in DNA: TGTGCCAGTAGACAACCAGGTCTCGGCACAGATACGCAGTATTTT. It encodes CASRQPGLGTDTQYF.

This rearrangement joins TRBV5-1 to TRBJ1-5; the match to TRBD1 covers 7 bases. Germline CDR1 and CDR2: SGHRS and YFSETQ. V shed 4 bases, J shed 0 bases, and the junction held 4 bases outside the gene matches. The CDR3 runs to 15 residues. In DNA form, the CDR3 reads TGCGCCAGCAGCGCAGGGGGGTATAGCAATCAGCCCCAGCATTTT. It encodes CASSAGGYSNQPQHF.

This clonotype was seen a handful of times. This rearrangement joins TRBV12-3 or TRBV12-4 to TRBJ1-1; 7 nucleotides align to TRBD1. The CDR3 length is 14 residues. J was trimmed by 6 bases and V by 4 bases; bases with no gene match: 8. CDR3 loop: CASSSGTVRSEAFF. In DNA form, the CDR3 reads TGTGCCAGCAGTTCTGGGACAGTCCGCTCTGAAGCTTTCTTT.

The sample holds a few counts of this clonotype. The rearrangement links TRBV4-1 to TRBJ2-2; D is ambiguous. V was trimmed by 1 base and J by 6 bases, leaving 12 bases between them. This CDR3 spans 15 amino acids. Germline lookup yields CDR1 MGHRA and CDR2 YSYEKL. CDR3 nucleotides: TGCGCCAGCAGCCAAGGCCCGATGACCCCCGGGGAGCTGTTTTTT. This codes for CASSQGPMTPGELFF.

The gene calls are TRBV11-2 and TRBJ2-1, with 9 positions matching TRBD2. The CDR3 covers 15 residues. Germline V gives CDR1 SGHAT, CDR2 FQNNGV. Germline trimming cut 8 bases from V and 2 bases from J; bases unmatched to any gene: 7. The CDR3 region is CASLRLAAPYNEQFF. Here the CDR3 DNA reads TGTGCCAGCCTGAGACTAGCGGCACCCTACAATGAGCAGTTCTTC.

The rearrangement joins TRBV3-1 to TRBJ1-1; the D gene is possibly TRBD1 (6 bases). The V end lost 4 bases, the J end lost 6 bases, and 15 bases lay between the germline ends. The CDR3 consists of 14 residues. CDR1 LGHDT and CDR2 YNNKEL come from the germline V gene (reference sequence). The CDR3: CASSPRGGSAEAFF. The CDR3 nucleotides read TGTGCCAGCAGCCCTAGAGGGGGGTCGGCTGAAGCTTTCTTT.

The chain couples TRBV18 to TRBJ1-5, with a possible D match to TRBD1 (5 bases). CDR1 and CDR2 from the germline V gene are KGHSH and LQKENI. Trimming stripped 4 bases from V and 4 bases from J, with 11 bases between. The CDR3 consists of 14 residues. The CDR3 reads CASSLPQGNQPQHF. The CDR3 DNA reads TGTGCCAGCTCACTTCCCCAGGGTAATCAGCCCCAGCATTTT.

This clonotype turned up a few times. This chain uses TRBV5-6 with TRBJ2-5; D remains ambiguous. The germline V gene has CDR1 SGHDT and CDR2 YYEEEE. V was shortened by 5 bases and J by 1 base, with 6 bases between the two germline ends. The CDR3 is 12 amino acids. The CDR3 DNA follows: TGTGCCAGCAGTGGGCCCCAAGAGACCCAGTACTTC. As protein: CASSGPQETQYF.

V is TRBV18 and J is TRBJ2-7, with D perhaps TRBD1 (5 bases). This CDR3 is 13 amino acids long. Trimming left V 6 bases short and J 0 bases short, with 9 bases between. CDR1 is KGHSH, CDR2 LQKENI, per germline. CDR3 sequence (DNA): TGTGCCAGCTCGGGGCAAGCCTCCTACGAGCAGTACGTC. This codes for CASSGQASYEQYV.

There are a few counts of this clonotype. The rearrangement links TRBV14 to TRBJ2-3; either TRBD1 or TRBD2 may supply D (7 bases each). The ends were cut back, 7 bases at V and 4 bases at J, with 18 bases in the middle. Germline CDR1 and CDR2: SGHDN and FVKESK. The CDR3 is made up of 15 amino acids. In DNA form, the CDR3 reads TGTGCCAGCAACCTGGGAGGGGGCTCGGCAGATACGCAGTATTTT. Translated, it gives CASNLGGGSADTQYF.

This clonotype appeared a few times. This chain links TRBV20-1 with TRBJ2-3; D not certain. The CDR3 totals 10 residues. The germline V and J ends were trimmed by 6 bases and 4 bases, with 5 bases remaining between them. The V gene's germline CDR1 is DFQATT and CDR2 SNEGSKA (reference sequence). The CDR3 DNA reads as TGCAGTGCAGCAGCAGATACGCAGTATTTT. It translates to CSAAADTQYF.

The rearrangement links TRBV28 to TRBJ2-3; D is unclear. V was trimmed by 3 bases and J by 2 bases, leaving 9 bases between them. Germline V CDR1 and CDR2: MDHEN, SYDVKM. The CDR3 runs to 14 residues. This CDR3 is CASSFSQITDTQYF. As DNA, the CDR3 is TGTGCCAGCAGTTTTAGCCAGATCACAGATACGCAGTATTTT.

The gene calls are TRBV20-1 and TRBJ2-7; TRBD2 matches at 13 bases. Trimming cost V 2 bases and J 3 bases; bases outside gene matches: 1. Germline V gene sequence: CDR1 DFQATT, CDR2 SNEGSKA (reference sequence). CDR3 length: 14 amino acids. The CDR3 DNA follows: TGCAGTGCTAGAAGGACTAGCGGGGGCTACGAGCAGTACGTC. It yields the protein CSARRTSGGYEQYV.